One and the same sample provided the 18 T cell receptor beta chains below, sequenced in a study of cytomegalovirus exposure and HLA in healthy donors. The PCR contained 60 Vbeta and 13 Jbeta primers. TCRdb's copy holds only in-frame clones and misses some; the assay was immunoSEQ multiplex PCR. The sample totals some 130,000 clones. The material sequenced was PBMCs. The receptors derive from a woman aged 40 to 50 in good health and CMV-seropositive.

The gene calls are TRBV7-8 and TRBJ2-3; the D gene is possibly TRBD2 (5 bases). Germline-derived CDR1 and CDR2 are SGHVS and FQNEAQ. The CDR3 sequence is 15 residues long. V lost 1 base to trimming and J lost 6 bases, with 14 bases between them. CDR3 sequence (DNA): TGTGCCAGCAGCTTAGAGCGGCTAGCTGTGGATACGCAGTATTTT. Its translation: CASSLERLAVDTQYF.

The chain employs TRBV7-7 and TRBJ2-3; 8 bases line up with TRBD2. Germline CDR1 SSHAT, CDR2 FNYEAQ (reference sequence). CDR3 size: 14 residues. The J segment lost 4 bases and the V segment lost 4 bases, leaving 4 bases of the junction unmatched. CDR3 coding DNA: TGTGCCAGCAGCTCCGGGAGGGGGTCAGATACGCAGTATTTT. Its translation is CASSSGRGSDTQYF.

The V gene is TRBV18, the J gene TRBJ2-1, with a possible D match to TRBD2 (6 bases). CDR1 is KGHSH, CDR2 LQKENI, per germline. Trimming removed 0 bases at V and 0 bases at J, with 12 bases between. This CDR3 region has 17 residues. CDR3 protein: CASSPPTGESSYNEQFF. The CDR3 coding sequence is TGTGCCAGCTCACCACCGACGGGGGAGAGCTCCTACAATGAGCAGTTCTTC.

V is TRBV30 and J is TRBJ1-3; D gene uncertain. Germline V CDR1 and CDR2: GTSNPN, SVGIG (reference sequence). The CDR3 has 14 amino acids. Trimming stripped 1 base from V and 0 bases from J, with 7 bases between. CDR3 loop: CAWSEAGSGNTIYF. CDR3 nucleotide sequence: TGTGCCTGGAGTGAGGCAGGCTCTGGAAACACCATATATTTT.

CDR3 bases: TGTGCCAGCAGCCCCCTGGCGGGGGAGGTCCCTAGGGAGCAGTACTTC. Protein product: CASSPLAGEVPREQYF. V gene TRBV7-7 combines with J gene TRBJ2-7; TRBD2 matches at 7 bases. Looked up from germline, CDR1 is SSHAT and CDR2 is FNYEAQ (reference sequence). V shed 5 bases and J 7 bases; nucleotides not matched to a gene: 17. The CDR3 has 16 residues.

The CDR3 loop reads CASSARGDSSYGYTF. In DNA form, the CDR3 reads TGTGCCAGCAGTGCCCGCGGGGACAGTTCCTATGGCTACACCTTC. This chain connects TRBV6-4 to TRBJ1-2, with 7 bases identical to TRBD1. In germline, CDR1 is MRHNA, CDR2 SNTAGT. This CDR3 region has 15 residues. The ends lost 4 bases at V and 4 bases at J; junction bases unmatched: 9.

CDR3 amino acids: CASSLAGRTSGDRSYEQYF. The CDR3 coding sequence is TGTGCCAGCAGCTTAGCCGGCAGGACTAGCGGGGATCGCTCCTACGAGCAGTACTTC. The chain couples TRBV7-3 to TRBJ2-7; 12 bases match TRBD2. The CDR3 spans 19 residues. Germline V CDR1 and CDR2: SGHTA, FQGTGA. Trimming cost V 2 bases and J 0 bases; bases outside gene matches: 11.

The chain recombines TRBV9 with TRBJ2-1; D perhaps matches TRBD2 (6 bases). The CDR3 contains 14 residues. The V end was cut by 7 bases, the J end by 8 bases, with 19 bases between. Per germline, CDR1 SGDLS and CDR2 YYNGEE. The chain's CDR3 is CASSEGSGGDEQFF. Written as DNA, the CDR3 is TGTGCCAGCTCTGAGGGTAGCGGTGGGGATGAGCAGTTCTTC.

The chain has TRBV4-3 and TRBJ2-7; 14 nucleotides match TRBD2. The CDR3 contains 17 residues. The germline V gene encodes CDR1 LGHNA and CDR2 YSLEER. Trimming at V came to 4 bases and at J to 3 bases, leaving 8 bases not matched to a gene. This CDR3 is CASSPKAGTSGSYEQYF. The CDR3 nucleotides read TGCGCCAGCAGCCCAAAGGCCGGGACTAGCGGGAGCTACGAGCAGTACTTC.

V is TRBV28 and J is TRBJ1-2; a possible D gene is TRBD1 (6 bases). CDR3 length: 13 amino acids. Trimming removed 4 bases from V and 4 bases from J, with 10 bases in between. The germline gives CDR1 MDHEN, CDR2 SYDVKM. CDR3 residues: CASSWTARYGYTF. The CDR3 nucleotides are TGTGCCAGCAGTTGGACAGCTCGCTATGGCTACACCTTC.

This chain connects TRBV6-6 to TRBJ2-3; 8 nucleotides line up with TRBD2. The CDR3 extends over 16 amino acids. V shed 0 bases and J 4 bases; nucleotides not matched to a gene: 6. Germline CDR1 MNHNY, CDR2 SVGAGI (reference sequence). The CDR3 DNA sequence: TGTGCCAGCAGTTACTCGAGGATAGCGGGATCAGATACGCAGTATTTT. It translates to CASSYSRIAGSDTQYF.

V is TRBV6-1 and J is TRBJ1-4; D unclear. Trimming took 7 bases from V and 5 from J, leaving 20 bases between them. The germline V gene encodes CDR1 MNHNS and CDR2 SASEGT. The CDR3 loop spans 16 amino acids. CDR3 DNA: TGTGCCAGCACTGATGGGAGGGAGGTGGGGAATGAAAAACTGTTTTTT. Encoded protein: CASTDGREVGNEKLFF.

The V and J genes are TRBV28 and TRBJ1-2, with D unresolved. Trimming removed 2 bases at V and 8 bases at J, with 18 bases between. From germline, CDR1 is MDHEN and CDR2 SYDVKM. There are 15 residues in the CDR3. The CDR3 DNA reads as TGTGCCAGCAGTTTACCCCGTTTGGCGGGGATAGGCTACACCTTC. It encodes CASSLPRLAGIGYTF.

The V call is TRBV7-2, the J call TRBJ2-7; a possible D gene is TRBD1 (5 bases). The V gene's germline CDR1 is SGHTA and CDR2 FQGNSA. V dropped 2 bases and J dropped 0 bases, with 11 bases sitting between them. The length of the CDR3 is 15 residues. The CDR3 reads CASSLLRQTSYEQYF. CDR3 DNA sequence: TGTGCCAGCAGCTTACTTCGACAGACCTCCTACGAGCAGTACTTC.

The chain has TRBV9 and TRBJ2-7; the match to TRBD2 covers 8 bases. The CDR3 is made up of 14 amino acids. Trimming at V came to 4 bases and at J to 3 bases, leaving 6 bases not matched to a gene. Germline-derived CDR1 and CDR2 are SGDLS and YYNGEE. The CDR3 spells CASSRELADYEQYF. CDR3 DNA: TGTGCCAGCAGCCGGGAACTAGCGGACTACGAGCAGTACTTC.

The V call is TRBV19, the J call TRBJ2-3; possible D gene TRBD2, 6 bases. This CDR3 spans 14 amino acids. Germline CDR1 is LNHDA and CDR2 is SQIVND (reference sequence). The V end lost 1 base, the J end lost 3 bases, and 8 bases lay between the germline ends. CDR3 loop: CASSIAGVTDTQYF. The CDR3 nucleotides read TGTGCCAGTAGTATAGCGGGGGTGACAGATACGCAGTATTTT. Using reference TRBV19 and TRBJ2-3 for the parts outside the CDR3, the full variable domain is DGGITQSPKYLFRKEGQNVTLSCEQNLNHDAMYWYRQDPGQGLRLIYYSQIVNDFQKGDIAEGYSVSREKKESFPLTVTSAQKNPTAFYLCASSIAGVTDTQYFGPGTRLTVL.

The V gene is TRBV7-9, the J gene TRBJ1-5, with D possibly matching TRBD1 (5 bases). Germline V gene sequence: CDR1 SEHNR, CDR2 FQNEAQ (reference sequence). The CDR3 loop spans 16 amino acids. V lost 1 base to trimming and J lost 0 bases, with 10 bases between them. The CDR3 protein is CASSLVPGDSNQPQHF. The CDR3, as DNA: TGTGCCAGCAGCTTAGTCCCGGGGGATAGCAATCAGCCCCAGCATTTT. Variable domain in full (rest from reference TRBV7-9 and TRBJ1-5): DTGVSQNPRHKITKRGQNVTFRCDPISEHNRLYWYRQTLGQGPEFLTYFQNEAQLEKSRLLSDRFSAERPKGSFSTLEIQRTEQGDSAMYLCASSLVPGDSNQPQHFGDGTRLSIL.

The chain employs TRBV19 and TRBJ1-2; possible D gene TRBD1, 5 bases. The CDR3 contains 13 residues. V gave up 3 bases and J gave up 4 bases, with 9 bases separating them. Germline V CDR1 and CDR2: LNHDA, SQIVND (reference sequence). This CDR3 is CASSIQGSYGYTF. CDR3 bases: TGTGCCAGTAGTATCCAGGGAAGCTATGGCTACACCTTC.